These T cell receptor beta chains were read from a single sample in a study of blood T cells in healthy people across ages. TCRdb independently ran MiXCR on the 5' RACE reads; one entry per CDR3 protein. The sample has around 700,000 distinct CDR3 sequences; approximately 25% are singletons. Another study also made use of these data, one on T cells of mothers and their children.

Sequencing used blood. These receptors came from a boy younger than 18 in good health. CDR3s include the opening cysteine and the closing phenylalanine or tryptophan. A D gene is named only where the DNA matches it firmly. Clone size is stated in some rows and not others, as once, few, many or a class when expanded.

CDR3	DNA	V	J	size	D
CASMTGDTGELFF	TGTGCCAGCATGACAGGGGACACCGGGGAGCTGTTTTTT	TRBV6-5	TRBJ2-2	NA	TRBD1
CSAPNLGSYNEQFF	TGCAGTGCCCCTAACTTGGGCTCCTACAATGAGCAGTTCTTC	TRBV20-1	TRBJ2-1	NA	NA
CASSATGTSGGEQYF	TGTGCCAGCAGCGCCACCGGGACTAGCGGAGGAGAGCAGTACTTC	TRBV9	TRBJ2-7	NA	TRBD2
CSARPTGLADNEQFF	TGCAGTGCTAGACCAACGGGACTAGCGGACAATGAGCAGTTCTTC	TRBV20-1	TRBJ2-1	NA	TRBD2
CASSQDGTGVEETQYF	TGTGCCAGCAGCCAAGATGGGACAGGGGTTGAAGAGACCCAGTACTTC	TRBV4-2	TRBJ2-5	NA	TRBD1
CASSFTIYEQYF	TGTGCCAGCAGCTTTACCATCTACGAGCAGTACTTC	TRBV7-2	TRBJ2-7	NA	NA
CASSQNDFYEQYF	TGCGCCAGCAGCCAAAACGACTTCTACGAGCAGTACTTC	TRBV4-1	TRBJ2-7	once	NA
CASSAHPEKTSYEQYF	TGTGCCAGCAGCGCCCACCCGGAGAAGACCTCCTACGAGCAGTACTTC	TRBV9	TRBJ2-7	NA	NA
CASSPTRANTEAFF	TGTGCCAGCAGCCCGACCAGGGCAAACACTGAAGCTTTCTTT	TRBV3-1	TRBJ1-1	few	NA
CASSLLAVAETQYF	TGTGCCAGCAGCTTACTAGCGGTAGCAGAGACCCAGTACTTC	TRBV7-2	TRBJ2-5	few	TRBD2
CASSSRTEGNTIYF	TGTGCCAGCAGCTCCCGGACAGAAGGAAACACCATATATTTT	TRBV7-9	TRBJ1-3	few	NA
CASSLEVSGRVYGTDTQYF	TGTGCCAGCAGCTTAGAGGTTAGCGGGAGGGTTTACGGCACAGATACGCAGTATTTT	TRBV11-2	TRBJ2-3	few	TRBD2
CASRPVDTDTQYF	TGCGCCAGCAGGCCTGTGGACACAGATACGCAGTATTTT	TRBV5-1	TRBJ2-3	NA	NA
CASSPSARSGGAKETQYF	TGTGCCAGCAGCCCATCCGCCCGTAGCGGGGGGGCCAAAGAGACCCAGTACTTC	TRBV9	TRBJ2-5	few	TRBD2
CASSQGLTTNEKLFF	TGTGCCAGCAGCCAGGGCCTAACAACTAATGAAAAACTGTTTTTT	TRBV3-1	TRBJ1-4	NA	NA
CASSARRLQRDTIYF	TGTGCCAGCAGTGCCCGAAGACTGCAAAGGGACACCATATATTTT	TRBV6-1	TRBJ1-3	NA	NA
CASSLASVRDTQYF	TGCGCCAGCAGCTTGGCCTCTGTCAGGGATACGCAGTATTTT	TRBV5-1	TRBJ2-3	few	NA
CATSREGVQNFHGYTF	TGTGCCACCAGCAGAGAAGGAGTTCAAAATTTCCATGGCTACACCTTC	TRBV15	TRBJ1-2	NA	NA
CASSFGTGGKEPQYF	TGTGCCAGCAGCTTTGGGACAGGGGGAAAAGAGCCCCAGTACTTC	TRBV5-5	TRBJ2-5	once	TRBD1
CASSPPHANTGELFF	TGTGCCAGCAGCCCACCCCACGCGAACACCGGGGAGCTGTTTTTT	TRBV28	TRBJ2-2	few	NA
CASSLTAYEQYF	TGTGCCAGCAGCCTCACAGCCTACGAGCAGTACTTC	TRBV28	TRBJ2-7	many	NA
CASGPTYEQYF	TGTGCCAGCGGACCGACCTACGAGCAGTACTTC	TRBV27	TRBJ2-7	few	NA
CASSLLRDRGYEQYF	TGTGCCAGCAGTCTCCTCCGGGACAGGGGGTATGAGCAGTACTTC	TRBV27	TRBJ2-7	NA	TRBD1
CASSEFRVGLALKQFF	TGTGCCAGCAGTGAATTTAGGGTCGGGCTAGCCCTCAAGCAGTTCTTC	TRBV6-1	TRBJ2-1	few	NA
CSATRGSNQPQHF	TGCAGTGCTACACGGGGCAGCAATCAGCCCCAGCATTTT	TRBV20-1	TRBJ1-5	NA	NA
CASRPGGRTEAFF	TGTGCCAGCAGGCCTGGAGGGAGGACCGAAGCTTTCTTT	TRBV6-2/TRBV6-3	TRBJ1-1	NA	NA
CSLSQGSDEQFF	TGCAGTCTCTCACAGGGGAGCGATGAGCAGTTCTTC	TRBV20-1	TRBJ2-1	few	TRBD1
CASSFLAGYYNEQFF	TGCGCCAGCAGCTTCCTAGCGGGGTACTACAATGAGCAGTTCTTC	TRBV5-1	TRBJ2-1	few	TRBD2
CASSEGLAGATVYEQYF	TGTGCCAGCAGCGAGGGACTAGCGGGGGCCACCGTTTACGAGCAGTACTTC	TRBV4-2	TRBJ2-7	NA	TRBD2
CSAREGTGNTEAFF	TGCAGTGCTAGAGAAGGGACGGGAAACACTGAAGCTTTCTTT	TRBV20-1	TRBJ1-1	few	NA
CASSSRLEGTDTQYF	TGTGCCAGCAGCAGTAGACTAGAGGGCACAGATACGCAGTATTTT	TRBV7-9	TRBJ2-3	many	NA
CSVQGHLNTEAFF	TGCAGCGTGCAGGGACACCTGAACACTGAAGCTTTCTTT	TRBV29-1	TRBJ1-1	NA	NA
CASSSQRDEQFF	TGTGCCAGCAGCTCCCAACGGGATGAGCAGTTCTTC	TRBV9	TRBJ2-1	NA	NA
CASSQGQYGSPLHF	TGTGCCAGCAGCCAAGGGCAATATGGTTCACCCCTCCACTTT	TRBV14	TRBJ1-6	NA	NA
CSARLVGPWEHTDTQYF	TGCAGTGCTAGACTCGTCGGGCCTTGGGAGCACACAGATACGCAGTATTTT	TRBV20-1	TRBJ2-3	few	NA
CASSPGPSGAQHF	TGTGCCAGCAGTCCGGGGCCCTCGGGGGCCCAGCATTTT	TRBV27	TRBJ1-5	few	NA
CASSYLDRATYEQYF	TGTGCCAGCAGTTATCTCGACAGGGCAACCTACGAGCAGTACTTC	TRBV6-2/TRBV6-3	TRBJ2-7	NA	TRBD1
CASSSSPGIYEQYF	TGCGCCAGCAGCTCGTCTCCAGGGATCTACGAGCAGTACTTC	TRBV5-1	TRBJ2-7	NA	NA
CSVPGTVMNTEAFF	TGCAGCGTTCCCGGGACCGTCATGAACACTGAAGCTTTCTTT	TRBV29-1	TRBJ1-1	NA	NA
CAISETAGANVLTF	TGTGCCATCAGTGAAACTGCTGGGGCCAACGTCCTGACTTTC	TRBV10-3	TRBJ2-6	few	NA
CSVERLAGAYNEQFF	TGCAGCGTTGAACGCCTAGCGGGAGCCTATAATGAGCAGTTCTTC	TRBV29-1	TRBJ2-1	NA	TRBD2
CASSYTGNQQFF	TGCGCCAGCAGTTATACCGGGAATCAGCAGTTCTTC	TRBV5-1	TRBJ2-1	NA	NA
CASSYAIDSDTQYF	TGTGCCAGCAGTTACGCTATAGACTCAGATACGCAGTATTTT	TRBV6-6	TRBJ2-3	NA	NA
CASSLDRGPGANVLTF	TGTGCCAGCAGCTTGGATAGGGGGCCCGGGGCCAACGTCCTGACTTTC	TRBV7-2	TRBJ2-6	NA	TRBD1
CASSPAGRPNTIYF	TGTGCTAGCAGCCCGGCGGGGAGACCAAACACCATATATTTT	TRBV7-7	TRBJ1-3	many	NA
CASSPGTGARYEQYF	TGCGCCAGCAGCCCCGGGACAGGGGCCCGCTACGAGCAGTACTTC	TRBV5-1	TRBJ2-7	NA	TRBD1
CASSQDKGTNQPQHF	TGCGCCAGCAGCCAAGATAAGGGGACCAATCAGCCCCAGCATTTT	TRBV4-3	TRBJ1-5	few	NA